The sequence of this TCR beta chain was determined in a study of cytomegalovirus exposure and HLA in healthy donors. Study information: The Caucasian-associated ancestry cluster held over 80% of roughly 400 genotyped donors.

Broader study findings: A link between a missense DCLRE1C variant and TCR beta V- and J-gene trimming emerged from a later analysis. Relative to the approximately 700-donor mean, N-insertions were reportedly fewer in an Asian-associated ancestry cluster in a later analysis.

CDR3 length equals 18 residues. The germline V gene has CDR1 LNHDA and CDR2 SQIVND (reference sequence). V was clipped by 7 bases and J by 0 bases; unmatched bases: 15. Primers for the PCR totalled 60 Vbeta and 13 Jbeta. TCRdb's copy holds only in-frame clones and misses some; the assay was immunoSEQ multiplex PCR. The sample consists of approximately 140,000 clones, 80% of them appearing once. Worth noting for this clone: Its antigen is unknown.

This chain joins TRBV19 and TRBJ1-3, with TRBD1 matching 7 bases. This TCR derives from a man younger than 40 in good health and CMV-seronegative. The sample comprised PBMCs. As DNA, the CDR3 is TGTGCCAGTACTACCCCCCACCGGGACAGCTACTCTGGAAACACCATATATTTT. The encoded protein is CASTTPHRDSYSGNTIYF.